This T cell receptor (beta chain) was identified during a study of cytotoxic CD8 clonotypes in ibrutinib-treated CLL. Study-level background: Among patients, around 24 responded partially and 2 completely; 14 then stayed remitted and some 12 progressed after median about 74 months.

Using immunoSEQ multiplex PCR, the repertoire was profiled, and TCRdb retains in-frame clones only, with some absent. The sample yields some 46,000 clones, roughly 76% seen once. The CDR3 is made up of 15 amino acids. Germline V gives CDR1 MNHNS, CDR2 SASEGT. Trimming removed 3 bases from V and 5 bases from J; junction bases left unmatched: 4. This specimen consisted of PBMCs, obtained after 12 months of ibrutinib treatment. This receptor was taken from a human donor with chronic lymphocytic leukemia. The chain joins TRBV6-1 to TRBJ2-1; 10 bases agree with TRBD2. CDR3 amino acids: CASSDKRGGDNEQFF. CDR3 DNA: TGTGCCAGCAGTGATAAGCGGGGGGGTGACAATGAGCAGTTCTTC.